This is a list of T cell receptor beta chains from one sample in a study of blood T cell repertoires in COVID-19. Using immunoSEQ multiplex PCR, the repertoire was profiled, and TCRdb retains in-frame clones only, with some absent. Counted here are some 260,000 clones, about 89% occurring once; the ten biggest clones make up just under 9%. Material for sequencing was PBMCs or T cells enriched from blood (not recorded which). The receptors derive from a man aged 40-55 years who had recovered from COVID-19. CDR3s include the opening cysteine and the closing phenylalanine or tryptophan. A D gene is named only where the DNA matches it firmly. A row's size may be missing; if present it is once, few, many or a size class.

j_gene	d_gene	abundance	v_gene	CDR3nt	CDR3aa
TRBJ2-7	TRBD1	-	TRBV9	TGTGCCAGCAGCGCCCCGGGACAGAGTTACGAGCAGTACTTC	CASSAPGQSYEQYF
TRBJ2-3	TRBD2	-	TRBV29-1	TGCAGCGTAGCTAGCGGGAGAACAGATACGCAGTATTTT	CSVASGRTDTQYF
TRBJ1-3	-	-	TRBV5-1	TGCGCCAGCAGCCAAGCAGGGGCCTCTGGAAACACCATATATTTT	CASSQAGASGNTIYF
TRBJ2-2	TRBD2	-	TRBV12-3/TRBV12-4	TGTGCTAGCAGGCGCGGACTAGAGTGGGAGCTGTTTTTT	CASRRGLEWELFF
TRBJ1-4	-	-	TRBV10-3	TGTGCCATCAGTGAGTCCCCAGCAACTAATGAAAAACTGTTTTTT	CAISESPATNEKLFF
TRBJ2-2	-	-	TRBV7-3	TGTGCCAGCAGCTTTAGGGGTGACACCGGGGAGCTGTTTTTT	CASSFRGDTGELFF
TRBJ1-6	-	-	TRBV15	TGTGCCACCAGCAGGAAGACGTCGGCGGGGATAACCTATAATTCACCCCTCCACTTT	CATSRKTSAGITYNSPLHF
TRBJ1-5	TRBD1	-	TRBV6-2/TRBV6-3	TGTGCCAGCAGTTACACTGGGACAGACCCTAATCAGCCCCAGCATTTT	CASSYTGTDPNQPQHF
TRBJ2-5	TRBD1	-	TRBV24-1	TGTGCCACCAGTGAAGAGGGACAGGCAAAAGAGACCCAGTACTTC	CATSEEGQAKETQYF
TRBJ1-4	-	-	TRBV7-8	TGTGCCAGCAGCTTGGACAGCCCGTCAACTAATGAAAAACTGTTTTTT	CASSLDSPSTNEKLFF
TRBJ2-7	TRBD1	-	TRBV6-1	TGTGCCAGCAGTGAAATCGGGACAGTCTCCTACGAGCAGTACTTC	CASSEIGTVSYEQYF
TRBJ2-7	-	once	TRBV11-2	TGTGCCAGCAGCTTTTTAGACAGCTACGAGCAGTACTTC	CASSFLDSYEQYF
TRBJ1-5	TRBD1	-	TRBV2	TGTGCCAGCAGCGGGACAGGGAGGGATCAGCCCCAGCATTTT	CASSGTGRDQPQHF
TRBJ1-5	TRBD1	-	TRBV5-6	TGTGCCAGCAGCTTCCGGACAGGGAATGACGGCAATCAGCCCCAGCATTTT	CASSFRTGNDGNQPQHF
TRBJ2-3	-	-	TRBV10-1	TGCGCCAGCAGATTAAGACATTCTAGCGATGGCACAGATACGCAGTATTTT	CASRLRHSSDGTDTQYF
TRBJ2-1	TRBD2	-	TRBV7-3	TGTGCCAGCAGCCCCGGGACTAGCGGTAACAATGAGCAGTTCTTC	CASSPGTSGNNEQFF
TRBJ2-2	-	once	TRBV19	TGTGCCAGTAGTATAAGGGCGGACTCGAACACCGGGGAGCTGTTTTTT	CASSIRADSNTGELFF
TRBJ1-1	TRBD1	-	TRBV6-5	TGTGCCAGCAGTACCCCGGGACAGGGGGTAGCTTTCTTT	CASSTPGQGVAFF
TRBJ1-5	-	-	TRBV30	TGTGCCTGGAGCCGACAGGCAAATCAGCCCCAGCATTTT	CAWSRQANQPQHF
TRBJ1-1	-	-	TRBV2	TGTGCCAGCAGTACACAGAAGATGAACACTGAAGCTTTCTTT	CASSTQKMNTEAFF
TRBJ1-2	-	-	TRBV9	TGTGCCAGCAGCGTAAGGGGTGGTGGCTACACCTTC	CASSVRGGGYTF
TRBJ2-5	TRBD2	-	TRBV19	TGTGCCAGTAGGCGACTAGCGGGGGTCCAAGAGACCCAGTACTTC	CASRRLAGVQETQYF
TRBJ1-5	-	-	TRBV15	TGTGCCACCAGCAGAGATAACATGGGCGGGTCCCAGCATTTT	CATSRDNMGGSQHF
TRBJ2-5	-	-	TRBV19	TGTGCCAGTAGTGTCCGGGATAAAGAGACCCAGTACTTC	CASSVRDKETQYF
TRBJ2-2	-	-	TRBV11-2	TGTGCCAGCAGCTCCAAGGTCGGGAGCTTGCTTACCGGGGAGCTGTTTTTT	CASSSKVGSLLTGELFF
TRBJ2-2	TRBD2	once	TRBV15	TGTGCCACCAGCAGAGAAGCTAGCGGGGTTCCCGGGGAGCTGTTTTTT	CATSREASGVPGELFF
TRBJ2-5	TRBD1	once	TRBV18	TGTGCCAGCTCACCCGGGACAGGGATCGAGGGAGAGACCCAGTACTTC	CASSPGTGIEGETQYF
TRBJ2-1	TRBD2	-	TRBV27	TGTGCCAGCAGTCTGCTAAGACTAGCGGGGGGCGTCGATGAGCAGTTCTTC	CASSLLRLAGGVDEQFF
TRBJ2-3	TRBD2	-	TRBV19	TGTGCCAGTAGTCAGACTAGCGGGGAGGTAGGACCTAGCACAGATACGCAGTATTTT	CASSQTSGEVGPSTDTQYF
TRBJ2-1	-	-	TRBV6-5	TGTGCCAGCAGTTACTCTGGGAGCGGATACAATGAGCAGTTCTTC	CASSYSGSGYNEQFF
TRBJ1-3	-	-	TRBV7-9	TGTGCCAGCGCAAACAGGGATTATTCTGGAAACACCATATATTTT	CASANRDYSGNTIYF
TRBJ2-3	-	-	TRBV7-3	TGTGCCAGCAGCCCCCACGGAACAGGATCCGATACGCAGTATTTT	CASSPHGTGSDTQYF
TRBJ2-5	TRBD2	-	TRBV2	TGTGCCAGCAGCAGGACTAGCGGGAGGACCGCGTTTTACTTC	CASSRTSGRTAFYF
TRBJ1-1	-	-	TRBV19	TGTGCCAGTAGTATTGAGGTTGAAGCTTTCTTT	CASSIEVEAFF
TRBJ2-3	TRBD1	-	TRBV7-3	TGTGCCCCTCTAGGGGGCGAACCGTCCACAGATACGCAGTATTTT	CAPLGGEPSTDTQYF
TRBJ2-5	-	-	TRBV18	TGTGCCAGCTCACCAGATTTCGCGTCGACCCAGTACTTC	CASSPDFASTQYF
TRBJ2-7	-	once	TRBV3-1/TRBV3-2	TGTGCCAGCAGCCGTTCCCCCGCAGGAGGGTACCCCTACGAGCAGTACTTC	CASSRSPAGGYPYEQYF
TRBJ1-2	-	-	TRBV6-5	TGTGCCAGCAAGCGGGGGGCGTCAGATGGCTACACCTTC	CASKRGASDGYTF
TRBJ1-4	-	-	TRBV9	TGTGCCAGCAGCGTAGGGAGACAGGCTCTTAATGAAAAACTGTTTTTT	CASSVGRQALNEKLFF
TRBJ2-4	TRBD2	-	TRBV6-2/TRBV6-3	TGTGCCAGCAGTAAAGCGGGGGGGCTCAAAAACATTCAGTACTTC	CASSKAGGLKNIQYF
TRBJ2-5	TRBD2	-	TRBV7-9	TGTGCCAGCAGCCGCGGGAGGGAAGAGACCCAGTACTTC	CASSRGREETQYF
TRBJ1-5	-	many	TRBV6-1	TGTGCCAGCAGTGCCCGGACAGAAGGTGCCCCGAATCAGCCCCAGCATTTT	CASSARTEGAPNQPQHF
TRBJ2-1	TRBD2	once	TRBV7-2	TGTGCCAGCAGCTCGAGCGGGAGTATCTACAATGAGCAGTTCTTC	CASSSSGSIYNEQFF
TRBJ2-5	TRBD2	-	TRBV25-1	TGTGCCAGCAAACGAGCGGGGCGGAGTGAGACCCAGTACTTC	CASKRAGRSETQYF
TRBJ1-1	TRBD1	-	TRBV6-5	TGTGCCAGCAGCCGGGACAGACACACTGAAGCTTTCTTT	CASSRDRHTEAFF
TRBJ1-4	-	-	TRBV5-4	TGTGCCAGCAGCATTACAGGGCGGGCGAATGAAAAACTGTTTTTT	CASSITGRANEKLFF
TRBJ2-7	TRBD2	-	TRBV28	TGTGCCAGCACTATCGGGACTAATCCATACTACGAGCAGTACTTC	CASTIGTNPYYEQYF
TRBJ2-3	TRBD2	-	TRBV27	TGTGCCAGCAGTCCACGGACTAGCGGGAGTGATACGCAGTATTTT	CASSPRTSGSDTQYF
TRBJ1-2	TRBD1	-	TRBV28	TGTGCCAGCAGTTTACAGGGGGCGAGTTATGGCTACACCTTC	CASSLQGASYGYTF
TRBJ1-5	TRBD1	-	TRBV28	TGTGCCAGCAGTTTAGGTGGACAGGATGGGGCTTATAGCAATCAGCCCCAGCATTTT	CASSLGGQDGAYSNQPQHF
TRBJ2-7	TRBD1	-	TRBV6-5	TGTGCCAGCAGTACTGGGCGAGTGGGACAGACTCAGTACTTC	CASSTGRVGQTQYF
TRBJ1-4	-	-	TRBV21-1	TGTGCCAGCAGCCTCTTGGGACAGCCATATTCAACTAATGAAAAACTGTTTTTT	CASSLLGQPYSTNEKLFF
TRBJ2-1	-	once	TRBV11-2	TGTGCCAGCAGCTCCCGACAGTCAAGGGGCAATGAGCAGTTCTTC	CASSSRQSRGNEQFF
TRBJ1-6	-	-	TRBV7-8	TGTGCCAGCAGCTTAGATTGGGCTAATTCACCCCTCCACTTT	CASSLDWANSPLHF
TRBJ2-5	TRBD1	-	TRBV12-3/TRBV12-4	TGTGCCAGCAGAACAGGGGGCAGGGAGACCCAGTACTTC	CASRTGGRETQYF
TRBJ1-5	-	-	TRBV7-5	TGTGCCAGAAGCCCCCTTTGGGCAAAAGAAAATAGCAATCAGCCCCAGCATTTT	CARSPLWAKENSNQPQHF
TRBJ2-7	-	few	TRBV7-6	TGTGCCAGCAGCTTAGTCCAGGGAGGTATATACGAGCAGTACTTC	CASSLVQGGIYEQYF